The present T cell receptor beta chain was sequenced within a study of T cell repertoires in cytomegalovirus infection. In the study overall: It was recently identified HLA-C-restricted and well-studied HLA-B-restricted CMV epitopes that the study used. Based on public TCR beta signatures, there were indications of CMV infection and of a matching HLA type.

Findings of the study overall: HLA-C-restricted CMV-specific TCR beta clonotypes prevailed in the ex vivo response.

A single record per CDR3 protein comes from TCRdb applying MiXCR to the reads. This table holds 95,000 to 150,000 distinct CDR3 sequences, 32% found once. Comments on this clonotype: Antigen: not known.

Looked up from germline, CDR1 is MNHNS and CDR2 is SASEGT. The CDR3 contains 15 residues. V gave up 6 bases and J gave up 0 bases, with 14 bases separating them. Specimen: CD8+ T cells from cultured PBMCs, collected from culture after CMV antigen stimulation. This TCR was sampled from a human donor in good health (CMV status not recorded). Some clones in this sample may be carry-over from other donors' samples. This sequence joins TRBV6-1 and TRBJ2-5; no reliable D call. CDR3 amino acids: CASRTDKSYQETQYF. The DNA of the CDR3 is TGTGCCAGCAGGACTGATAAGAGTTACCAAGAGACCCAGTACTTC.